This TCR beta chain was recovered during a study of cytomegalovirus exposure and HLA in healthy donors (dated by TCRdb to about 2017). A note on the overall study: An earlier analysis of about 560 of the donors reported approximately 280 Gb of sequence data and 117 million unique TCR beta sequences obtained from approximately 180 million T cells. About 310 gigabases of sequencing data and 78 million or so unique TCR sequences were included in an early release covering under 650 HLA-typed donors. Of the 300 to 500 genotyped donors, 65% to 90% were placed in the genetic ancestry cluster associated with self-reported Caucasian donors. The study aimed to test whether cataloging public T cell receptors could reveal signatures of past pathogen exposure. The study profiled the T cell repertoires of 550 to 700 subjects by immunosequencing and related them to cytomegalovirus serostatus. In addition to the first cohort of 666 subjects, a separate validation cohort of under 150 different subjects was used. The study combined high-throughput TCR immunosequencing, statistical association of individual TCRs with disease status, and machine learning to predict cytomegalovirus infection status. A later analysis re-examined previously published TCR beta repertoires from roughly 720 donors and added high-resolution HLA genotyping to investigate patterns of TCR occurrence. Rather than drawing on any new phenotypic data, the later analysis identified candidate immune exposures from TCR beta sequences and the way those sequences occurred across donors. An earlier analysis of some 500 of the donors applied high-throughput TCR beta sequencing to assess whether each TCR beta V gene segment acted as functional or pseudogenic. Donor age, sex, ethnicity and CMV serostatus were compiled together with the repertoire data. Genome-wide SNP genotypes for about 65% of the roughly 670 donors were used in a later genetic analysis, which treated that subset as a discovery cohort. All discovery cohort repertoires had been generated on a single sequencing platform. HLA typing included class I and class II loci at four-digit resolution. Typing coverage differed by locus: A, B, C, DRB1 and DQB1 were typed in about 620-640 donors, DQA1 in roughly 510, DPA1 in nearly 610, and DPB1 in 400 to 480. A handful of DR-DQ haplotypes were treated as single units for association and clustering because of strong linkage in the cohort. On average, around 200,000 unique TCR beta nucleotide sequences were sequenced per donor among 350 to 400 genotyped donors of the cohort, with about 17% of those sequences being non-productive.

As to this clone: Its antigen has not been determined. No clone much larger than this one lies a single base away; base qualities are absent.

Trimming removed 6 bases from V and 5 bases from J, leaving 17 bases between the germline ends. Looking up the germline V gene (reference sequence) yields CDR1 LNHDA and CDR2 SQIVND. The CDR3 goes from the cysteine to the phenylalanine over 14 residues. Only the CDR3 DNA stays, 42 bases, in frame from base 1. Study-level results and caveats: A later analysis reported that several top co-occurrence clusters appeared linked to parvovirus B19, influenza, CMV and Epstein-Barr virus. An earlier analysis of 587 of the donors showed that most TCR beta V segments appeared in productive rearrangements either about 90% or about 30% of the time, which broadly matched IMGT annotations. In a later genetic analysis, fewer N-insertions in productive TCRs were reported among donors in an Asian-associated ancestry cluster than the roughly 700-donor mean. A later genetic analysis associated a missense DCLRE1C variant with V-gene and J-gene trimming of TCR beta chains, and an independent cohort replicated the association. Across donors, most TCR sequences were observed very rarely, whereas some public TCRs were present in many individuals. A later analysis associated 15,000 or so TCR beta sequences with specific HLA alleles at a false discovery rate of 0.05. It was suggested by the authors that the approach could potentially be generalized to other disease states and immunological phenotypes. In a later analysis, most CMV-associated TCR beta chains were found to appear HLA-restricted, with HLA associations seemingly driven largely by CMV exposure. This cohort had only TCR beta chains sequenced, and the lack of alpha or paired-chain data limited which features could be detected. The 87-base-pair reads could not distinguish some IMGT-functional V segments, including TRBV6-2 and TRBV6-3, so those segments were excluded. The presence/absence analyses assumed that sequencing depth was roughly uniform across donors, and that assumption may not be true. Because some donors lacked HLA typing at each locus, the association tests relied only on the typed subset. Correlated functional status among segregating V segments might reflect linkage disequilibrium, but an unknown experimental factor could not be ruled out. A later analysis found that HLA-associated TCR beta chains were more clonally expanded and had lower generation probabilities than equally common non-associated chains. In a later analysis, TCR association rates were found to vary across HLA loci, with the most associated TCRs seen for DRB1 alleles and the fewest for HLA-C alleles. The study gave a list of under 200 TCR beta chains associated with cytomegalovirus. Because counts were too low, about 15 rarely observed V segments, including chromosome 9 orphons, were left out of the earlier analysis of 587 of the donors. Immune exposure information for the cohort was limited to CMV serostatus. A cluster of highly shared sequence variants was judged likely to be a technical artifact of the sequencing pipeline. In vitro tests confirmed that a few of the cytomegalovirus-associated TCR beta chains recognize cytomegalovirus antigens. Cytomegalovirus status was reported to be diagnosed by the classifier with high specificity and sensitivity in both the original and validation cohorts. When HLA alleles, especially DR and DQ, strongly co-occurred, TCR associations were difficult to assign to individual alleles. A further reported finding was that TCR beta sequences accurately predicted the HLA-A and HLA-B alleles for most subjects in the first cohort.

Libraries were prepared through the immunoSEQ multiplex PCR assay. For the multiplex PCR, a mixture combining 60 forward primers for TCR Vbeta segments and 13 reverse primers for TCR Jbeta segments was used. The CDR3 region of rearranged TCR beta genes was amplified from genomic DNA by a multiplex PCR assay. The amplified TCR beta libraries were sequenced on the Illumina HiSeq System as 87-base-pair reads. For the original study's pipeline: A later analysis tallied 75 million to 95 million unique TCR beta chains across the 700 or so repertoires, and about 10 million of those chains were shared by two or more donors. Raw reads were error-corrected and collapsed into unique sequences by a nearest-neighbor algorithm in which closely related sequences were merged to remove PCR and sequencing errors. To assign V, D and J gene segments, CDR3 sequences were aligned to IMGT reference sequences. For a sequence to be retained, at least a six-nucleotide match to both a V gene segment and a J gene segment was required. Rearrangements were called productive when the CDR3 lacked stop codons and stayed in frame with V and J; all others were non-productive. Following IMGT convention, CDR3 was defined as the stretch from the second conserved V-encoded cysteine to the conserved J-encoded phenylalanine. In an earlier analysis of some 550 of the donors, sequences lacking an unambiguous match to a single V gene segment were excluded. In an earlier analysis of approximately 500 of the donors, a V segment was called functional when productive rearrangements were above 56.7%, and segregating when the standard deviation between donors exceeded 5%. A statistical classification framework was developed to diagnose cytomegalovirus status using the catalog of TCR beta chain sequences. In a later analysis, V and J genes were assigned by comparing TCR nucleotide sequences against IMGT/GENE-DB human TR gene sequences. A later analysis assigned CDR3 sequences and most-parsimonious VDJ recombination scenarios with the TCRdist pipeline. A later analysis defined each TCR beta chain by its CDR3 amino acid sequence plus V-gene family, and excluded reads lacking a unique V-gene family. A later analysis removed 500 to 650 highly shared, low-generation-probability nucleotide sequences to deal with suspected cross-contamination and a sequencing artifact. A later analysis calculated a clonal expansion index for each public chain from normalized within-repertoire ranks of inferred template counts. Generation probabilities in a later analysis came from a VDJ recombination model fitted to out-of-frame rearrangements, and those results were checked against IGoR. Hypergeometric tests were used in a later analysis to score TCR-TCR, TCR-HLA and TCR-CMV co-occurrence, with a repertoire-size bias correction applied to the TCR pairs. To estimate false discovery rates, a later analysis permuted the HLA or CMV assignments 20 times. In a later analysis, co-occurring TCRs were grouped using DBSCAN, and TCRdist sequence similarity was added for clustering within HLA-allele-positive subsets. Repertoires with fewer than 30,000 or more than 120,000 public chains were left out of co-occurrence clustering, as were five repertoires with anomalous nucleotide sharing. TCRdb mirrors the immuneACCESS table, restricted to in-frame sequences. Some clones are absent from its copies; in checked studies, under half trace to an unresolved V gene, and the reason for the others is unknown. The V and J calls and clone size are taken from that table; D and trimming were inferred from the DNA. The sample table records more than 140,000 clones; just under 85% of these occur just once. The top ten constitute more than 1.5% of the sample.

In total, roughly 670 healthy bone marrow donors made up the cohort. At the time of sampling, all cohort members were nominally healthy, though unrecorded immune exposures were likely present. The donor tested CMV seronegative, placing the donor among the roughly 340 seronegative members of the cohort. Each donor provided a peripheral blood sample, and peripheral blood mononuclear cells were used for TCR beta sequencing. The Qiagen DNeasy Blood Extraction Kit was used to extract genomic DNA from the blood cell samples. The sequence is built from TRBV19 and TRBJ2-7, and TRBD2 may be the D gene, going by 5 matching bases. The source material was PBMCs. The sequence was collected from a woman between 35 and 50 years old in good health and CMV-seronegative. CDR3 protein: CASRGRGAVHEQYF. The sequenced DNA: TGTGCCAGTAGGGGTCGGGGAGCGGTCCACGAGCAGTACTTC.